The 31 T cell receptor beta chains presented below share a single source sample, sequenced in a study of cytomegalovirus exposure and HLA in healthy donors. The primer mix had 60 Vbeta and 13 Jbeta primers. The table came from immunoSEQ multiplex PCR; TCRdb's copy has only in-frame clones and leaves some out. The sample lists fewer than 120,000 clones, over 65% occurring once. Material: PBMCs. These receptors were collected from a man younger than 45 in good health and CMV-seropositive.

The chain recombines TRBV7-2 with TRBJ2-2; D is possibly TRBD1 (5 bases). CDR1 is SGHTA and CDR2 is FQGNSA in the germline V gene. The CDR3 is 14 amino acids. V lost 5 bases and J 6 bases, leaving 13 bases between the germline ends. The chain's CDR3 is CASSGQLVPGELFF. The CDR3 DNA reads TGTGCCAGCAGCGGACAACTGGTTCCCGGGGAGCTGTTTTTT.

This chain uses TRBV21-1 with TRBJ1-5. TRBV21-1 is assigned pseudogene status. CDR3 length equals 15 residues. DNA of the CDR3: TGTGCCAGCAGCAAAGCACGGGGGAACAATCAGCCCCAGCATTTT. It encodes CASSKARGNNQPQHF.

This chain uses TRBV4-1 with TRBJ2-1, with TRBD1 matching 8 bases. CDR3 length: 15 residues. The V gene end was trimmed by 3 bases and the J gene end by 2 bases; junction bases not matched to a gene: 3. CDR1 is MGHRA, CDR2 YSYEKL, per germline. The CDR3 reads CASSHDRGTYNEQFF. In nucleotides, the CDR3 is TGCGCCAGCAGCCACGACAGGGGCACCTACAATGAGCAGTTCTTC.

The chain uses TRBV6-5 and TRBJ2-5; 8 bases match TRBD1. The V segment lost 5 bases and the J segment 4 bases; nucleotides outside the gene matches: 6. The germline V gene encodes CDR1 MNHEY and CDR2 SVGAGI. The length of the CDR3 is 14 residues. CDR3 protein: CASSLRGLGETQYF. DNA for the CDR3: TGTGCCAGCAGTCTCAGGGGGCTCGGAGAGACCCAGTACTTC.

The chain links TRBV4-3 to TRBJ1-4; TRBD1 matches 8 bases. The CDR3 is 15 amino acids. The V segment lost 4 bases and the J segment 8 bases; nucleotides outside the gene matches: 9. Germline V gene lookup returns CDR1 LGHNA and CDR2 YSLEER. In nucleotides, the CDR3 is TGCGCCAGCAGCCCCTCTGAGGACAGGGACGAAAAACTGTTTTTT. This codes for CASSPSEDRDEKLFF.

The chain carries TRBV18 and TRBJ2-5, with D hard to call. The CDR3 has 13 residues. Trimming took 3 bases from V and 2 from J, leaving 7 bases between them. Germline values: CDR1 KGHSH, CDR2 LQKENI. Here the CDR3 DNA reads TGTGCCAGCTCACCGGGCAGTCAAGAGACCCAGTACTTC. Its translation: CASSPGSQETQYF.

The chain is built from TRBV7-6 and TRBJ1-1, with D perhaps matching TRBD1 (5 bases). Per germline, CDR1 SGHVS and CDR2 FNYEAQ. The CDR3 runs 14 residues. V lost 3 bases and J 0 bases, leaving 8 bases between the germline ends. The CDR3: CASSLQGMNTEAFF. The CDR3 DNA reads as TGTGCCAGCAGCTTGCAGGGTATGAACACTGAAGCTTTCTTT. Using reference TRBV7-6 and TRBJ1-1 for the parts outside the CDR3, the full variable domain is GAGVSQSPRYKVTKRGQDVALRCDPISGHVSLYWYRQALGQGPEFLTYFNYEAQQDKSGLPNDRFSAERPEGSISTLTIQRTEQRDSAMYRCASSLQGMNTEAFFGQGTRLTVV.

V gene TRBV5-4 combines with J gene TRBJ2-3; D gene ambiguous. Germline V gene lookup returns CDR1 SGHNT and CDR2 YYREEE (reference sequence). V lost 0 bases and J lost 1, with 3 bases in between. This CDR3 comprises 13 residues. The DNA of the CDR3 is TGTGCCAGCAGCTTGGTCGGCACAGATACGCAGTATTTT. Protein product: CASSLVGTDTQYF.

The chain carries TRBV2 and TRBJ1-6, with D possibly TRBD1 on 6 matching bases. Trimming took 6 bases from V and 6 from J, leaving 18 bases between them. The V gene's germline CDR1 is SNHLY and CDR2 FYNNEI. There are 16 residues in the CDR3. The CDR3, as DNA: TGTGCCAGCAGCCCGATGCCAGGACAGCCTAATTCACCCCTCCACTTT. Amino acids: CASSPMPGQPNSPLHF.

The chain joins TRBV18 to TRBJ1-2; 10 nucleotides match TRBD1. Unmatched junction bases numbered 3, after V lost 5 bases and J lost 3 bases. The CDR3 has 14 amino acids. Germline lookup yields CDR1 KGHSH and CDR2 LQKENI. The CDR3 here is CASSRDRGYYGYTF. CDR3 sequence (DNA): TGTGCCAGCTCAAGGGACAGGGGCTACTATGGCTACACCTTC.

The chain joins TRBV27 to TRBJ1-4, with TRBD1 matching 7 bases. The CDR3 is 14 residues long. V was pared by 2 bases and J by 7 bases, with 4 bases of the junction left unmatched. Germline V gene sequence: CDR1 MNHEY, CDR2 SMNVEV (reference sequence). The CDR3 reads CASSLRTGSEKLFF. The CDR3, as DNA: TGTGCCAGCAGTTTAAGGACAGGCTCTGAAAAACTGTTTTTT.

The V gene is TRBV4-2, the J gene TRBJ2-1; 9 nucleotides agree with TRBD2. Germline V CDR1 and CDR2: LGHNA, YNFKEQ. This CDR3 is 16 amino acids long. Trimming removed 0 bases from V and 7 bases from J; junction bases left unmatched: 7. CDR3 DNA sequence: TGTGCCAGCAGCCAAGACGAGAGCGGGGGGTCAAATGAGCAGTTCTTC. Translation gives CASSQDESGGSNEQFF.

V and J are TRBV6-6 and TRBJ2-7; 8 nucleotides agree with TRBD1. The CDR3 is 16 residues long. J was trimmed by 4 bases and V by 2 bases; bases with no gene match: 10. Germline V gene lookup returns CDR1 MNHNY and CDR2 SVGAGI (reference sequence). CDR3 region: CASSYVRAGGSYEQYF. CDR3 nucleotides: TGTGCCAGCAGTTACGTCAGAGCAGGGGGCTCGTACGAGCAGTACTTC.

The V gene is TRBV29-1, the J gene TRBJ2-7, with 11 bases lining up with TRBD1. The CDR3 is made up of 15 amino acids. Germline loops: CDR1 SQVTM, CDR2 ANQGSEA. V dropped 0 bases and J dropped 6; count of bases not matched to a gene: 7. CDR3 residues: CSVEDIGQGAAEQYF. CDR3 coding DNA: TGCAGCGTTGAAGATATTGGACAGGGGGCGGCCGAGCAGTACTTC.

The chain links TRBV27 to TRBJ2-1; 14 nucleotides line up with TRBD2. Germline values: CDR1 MNHEY, CDR2 SMNVEV (reference sequence). CDR3 size: 15 residues. The J segment lost 8 bases and the V segment lost 8 bases, leaving 8 bases of the junction unmatched. The CDR3 region has the DNA TGTGCCAGCCGAACCGGGACTAGCGGGGGAGATGAGCAGTTCTTC. It encodes CASRTGTSGGDEQFF.

V is TRBV5-1 and J is TRBJ2-2, with D possibly being TRBD2 (6 bases). Deletions cut 1 base from V and 4 bases from J, with 14 bases between. The CDR3 has 16 residues. The germline V gene has CDR1 SGHRS and CDR2 YFSETQ. The CDR3 nucleotides are TGCGCCAGCAGCTTGTCGAACGGGGGACCCACCGGGGAGCTGTTTTTT. Its protein is CASSLSNGGPTGELFF. Supplemented by reference TRBV5-1 and TRBJ2-2, the full variable domain reads KAGVTQTPRYLIKTRGQQVTLSCSPISGHRSVSWYQQTPGQGLQFLFEYFSETQRNKGNFPGRFSGRQFSNSRSEMNVSTLELGDSALYLCASSLSNGGPTGELFFGEGSRLTVL.

The chain has TRBV9 and TRBJ2-5; possibly TRBD1 for D (6 bases). The V end lost 4 bases, the J end lost 1 base, and 14 bases lay between the germline ends. Germline CDR1 is SGDLS and CDR2 is YYNGEE. The CDR3 covers 15 residues. The CDR3 coding sequence is TGTGCCAGCAGCCCCAAGGGGGAGCCCCAAGAGACCCAGTACTTC. Translation gives CASSPKGEPQETQYF.

V is TRBV5-4 and J is TRBJ2-7; 8 positions agree with TRBD1. The CDR3 runs to 15 residues. Germline CDR1 SGHNT, CDR2 YYREEE (reference sequence). Losses at the gene ends were 1 base for V and 0 bases for J; bases not matched to a gene: 3. CDR3 protein: CASSLRTGYSYEQYF. The DNA of the CDR3 is TGTGCCAGCAGCTTGCGGACAGGGTACTCCTACGAGCAGTACTTC.

The CDR3 DNA is TGCGCCAGCAGCTTTGGAGCGGGGGTTAGCACAGATACGCAGTATTTT. Translation gives CASSFGAGVSTDTQYF. The chain recombines TRBV5-1 with TRBJ2-3; 8 bases map to TRBD2. The trim removed 2 bases at V and 0 bases at J, leaving 5 bases unmatched. This CDR3 spans 16 amino acids. Germline assignment: CDR1 SGHRS and CDR2 YFSETQ.

The chain recombines TRBV27 with TRBJ2-1; 11 nucleotides agree with TRBD2. Germline-derived CDR1 and CDR2 are MNHEY and SMNVEV (reference sequence). The CDR3 runs 15 residues. V trimming: 6 bases; J trimming: 3 bases; junction bases outside the gene matches: 4. The CDR3 sequence: CASSLAGGHYNEQFF. Here the CDR3 DNA reads TGTGCCAGCAGCCTAGCGGGGGGACACTACAATGAGCAGTTCTTC.

The chain combines TRBV5-1 with TRBJ2-3; possibly TRBD2 for D (5 bases). The CDR3 runs 15 residues. Germline V gene data show CDR1 as SGHRS and CDR2 as YFSETQ. The ends were cut back, 1 base at V and 0 bases at J, with 9 bases in the middle. CDR3 amino acids: CASSLLRTSTDTQYF. CDR3 bases: TGCGCCAGCAGCTTGCTCAGGACTAGCACAGATACGCAGTATTTT.

The chain couples TRBV4-3 to TRBJ2-7, with 7 bases identical to TRBD1. After removal of 4 bases from V and 3 bases from J, the junction contained 6 bases not matched to a gene. Looked up from germline, CDR1 is LGHNA and CDR2 is YSLEER. The CDR3 length is 14 residues. For the CDR3, the DNA is TGCGCCAGCAGCCCTCCCGACAGGGACTACGAGCAGTACTTC. Residues: CASSPPDRDYEQYF.

J is TRBJ2-1 and V is TRBV7-8, with D perhaps matching TRBD2 (6 bases). V was pared by 4 bases and J by 8 bases, with 18 bases between. CDR3 length: 15 amino acids. Germline assignment: CDR1 SGHVS and CDR2 FQNEAQ. CDR3 in DNA: TGTGCCAGCAGCTGGCGGGACTCGGAGGGGTATGAGCAGTTCTTC. This translates into CASSWRDSEGYEQFF.

The V gene is TRBV5-1, the J gene TRBJ2-2; D may be TRBD1 (5 bases). The V end was cut by 4 bases, the J end by 6 bases, with 16 bases between. The CDR3 consists of 15 residues. Germline V CDR1 and CDR2: SGHRS, YFSETQ. CDR3 nucleotides: TGCGCCAGCAGCGAGGATCAGGGTTACGCCGGGGAGCTGTTTTTT. Translating gives CASSEDQGYAGELFF.

This chain uses TRBV7-9 with TRBJ2-7, with 10 bases matching TRBD1. The V gene's germline CDR1 is SEHNR and CDR2 FQNEAQ (reference sequence). V lost 5 bases and J lost 3; bases outside the gene matches: 7. The CDR3 spans 15 residues. The CDR3 sequence: CASSPDRGRIYEQYF. The CDR3 DNA reads as TGTGCCAGCAGCCCTGACAGGGGGCGGATCTACGAGCAGTACTTC.

The V and J genes are TRBV18 and TRBJ1-4; a weak D match, TRBD1 (5 bases). V was clipped by 2 bases and J by 2 bases, with 12 bases between them. This CDR3 contains 16 residues. The V gene's germline CDR1 is KGHSH and CDR2 LQKENI. CDR3 sequence: CASSPWYRGTNEKLFF. DNA for the CDR3: TGTGCCAGCTCACCATGGTATCGGGGGACTAATGAAAAACTGTTTTTT.

This chain connects TRBV19 to TRBJ2-3; perhaps TRBD1 as D (6 bases). CDR1 and CDR2 (germline): LNHDA, SQIVND (reference sequence). The CDR3 extends over 12 amino acids. V dropped 7 bases and J dropped 5 bases, with 10 bases sitting between them. The CDR3 nucleotides read TGTGCCAGTACAGGGGTCAGAGATACGCAGTATTTT. Protein sequence: CASTGVRDTQYF.

V gene TRBV14 combines with J gene TRBJ1-1, with D hard to call. V was clipped by 3 bases and J by 1 base, with 9 bases between them. CDR1 and CDR2 from the germline V gene are SGHDN and FVKESK. CDR3 length equals 14 residues. The CDR3 loop reads CASSQRRGNTEAFF. The CDR3 DNA follows: TGTGCCAGCAGCCAGAGGAGAGGGAACACTGAAGCTTTCTTT. The full variable domain, with the rest looked up from reference TRBV14 and TRBJ1-1, is EAGVTQFPSHSVIEKGQTVTLRCDPISGHDNLYWYRRVMGKEIKFLLHFVKESKQDESGMPNNRFLAERTGGTYSTLKVQPAELEDSGVYFCASSQRRGNTEAFFGQGTRLTVV.

J is TRBJ2-3 and V is TRBV5-8; 7 positions agree with TRBD1. The length of the CDR3 is 15 residues. The germline CDR1 and CDR2 sequences are SGHTS and YDEGEE. J was trimmed by 2 bases and V by 1 base; bases with no gene match: 4. The CDR3: CASSLIRGFTDTQYF. Here the CDR3 DNA reads TGTGCCAGCAGCTTGATCAGGGGGTTCACAGATACGCAGTATTTT.

This clone was picked up a small number of times. The rearrangement links TRBV6-6 to TRBJ2-7; TRBD2 matches at 7 bases. The junction had 6 bases not matched to a gene; V was cut back by 7 bases and J by 3 bases. This CDR3 is 13 amino acids long. Germline loops: CDR1 MNHNY, CDR2 SVGAGI (reference sequence). This CDR3 reads CASIHGGSYEQYF. For the CDR3, the DNA is TGTGCCAGCATTCACGGGGGGAGCTACGAGCAGTACTTC.

The V gene is TRBV9, the J gene TRBJ2-7; 7 nucleotides agree with TRBD1. With V trimmed by 3 bases and J by 3 bases, 6 bases remained unmatched. Per the germline V gene, CDR1 is SGDLS and CDR2 is YYNGEE. The CDR3 spans 14 residues. The CDR3: CASSATGANYEQYF. In DNA form, the CDR3 reads TGTGCCAGCAGCGCAACAGGGGCGAACTACGAGCAGTACTTC.